The T cell receptor (beta chain) described here comes from a study of tumor-infiltrating lymphocytes in oesophageal squamous cell carcinoma (TCRdb year 2016). Receptor amplification or capture employed PCR. Data came from an Illumina HiSeq 2000. TCRdb handled the public reads itself, with Q25 trimming in fastp and clone calling in MiXCR, and kept productive beta chains. Each CDR3 protein gets just one entry, which takes the most common genes and DNA from the rows behind it. Within this sample are roughly 3,800 distinct CDR3 sequences, with approximately 20% of them counted one time only. The ten largest clones capture 50% of the sample. CDR1 and CDR2, per the germline V gene (reference sequence), are SEHNR and FQNEAQ. V was cut back by 3 bases and J by 1 base, leaving a gap of 13 bases between them. From cysteine to phenylalanine, the CDR3 is 16 amino acids long. The kept DNA is CDR3 alone, 48 bases in frame from the first base.

In this sample, this clonotype turned up many times. The target of this receptor is not known. Base qualities are not provided; no much larger clone lies one nucleotide away. This sequence uses TRBV7-9 and TRBJ1-3; the D gene identity is not certain. Source material: normal esophageal tissue next to the tumor. The receptor comes from a male donor with esophageal squamous cell carcinoma. The nucleotide sequence reads as follows: TGTGCCAGCAGCTTCCAAGGAGGATATTCTGGAAACACCATATATTTT. Its translation reads: CASSFQGGYSGNTIYF.